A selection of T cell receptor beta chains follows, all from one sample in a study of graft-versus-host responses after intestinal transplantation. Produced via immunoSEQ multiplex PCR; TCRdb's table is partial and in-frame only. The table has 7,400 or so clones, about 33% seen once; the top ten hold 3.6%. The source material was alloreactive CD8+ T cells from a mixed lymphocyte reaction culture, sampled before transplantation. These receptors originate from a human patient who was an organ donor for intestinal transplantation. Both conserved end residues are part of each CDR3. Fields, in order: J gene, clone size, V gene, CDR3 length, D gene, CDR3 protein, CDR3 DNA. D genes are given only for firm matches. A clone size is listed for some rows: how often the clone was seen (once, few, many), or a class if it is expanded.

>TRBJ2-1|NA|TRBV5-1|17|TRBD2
CASSLATSGRPYNEQFF
TGCGCCAGCAGCTTGGCTACTAGCGGGAGGCCCTACAATGAGCAGTTCTTC
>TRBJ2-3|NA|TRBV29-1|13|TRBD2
CSVEREGTDTQYF
TGCAGCGTTGAGCGGGAGGGCACAGATACGCAGTATTTT
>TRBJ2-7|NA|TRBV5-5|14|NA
CASSQVVTPGEQYF
TGTGCCAGCAGCCAAGTTGTGACTCCGGGCGAGCAGTACTTC
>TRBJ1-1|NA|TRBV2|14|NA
CASNRWAGWAEAFF
TGTGCCAGCAATCGGTGGGCAGGGTGGGCTGAAGCTTTCTTT
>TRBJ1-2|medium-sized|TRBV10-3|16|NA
CAISEKRQEAIYGYTF
TGTGCCATCAGTGAGAAGCGACAGGAGGCCATCTATGGCTACACCTTC
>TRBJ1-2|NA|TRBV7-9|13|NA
CASSLPRVSGYTF
TGTGCCAGCAGCTTACCGCGGGTTTCTGGCTACACCTTC
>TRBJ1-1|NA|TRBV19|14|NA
CASSPGVHGTEAFF
TGTGCCAGTAGTCCCGGAGTACACGGGACTGAAGCTTTCTTT
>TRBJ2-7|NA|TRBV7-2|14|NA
CASSWADSTYEQYF
TGTGCCAGCAGCTGGGCGGACAGCACATACGAGCAGTACTTC
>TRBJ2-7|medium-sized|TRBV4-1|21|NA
CASSQTSSPTEDRFFYHEQYF
TGCGCCAGCAGCCAAACTTCTTCTCCCACTGAAGACAGGTTTTTCTACCACGAGCAGTACTTC
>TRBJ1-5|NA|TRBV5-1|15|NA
CASSRSGNSNQPQHF
TGCGCCAGCAGCCGGTCGGGGAATAGCAATCAGCCCCAGCATTTT
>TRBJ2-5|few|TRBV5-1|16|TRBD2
CASSHQVAGAQETQYF
TGCGCCAGCAGCCACCAAGTAGCGGGGGCCCAAGAGACCCAGTACTTC
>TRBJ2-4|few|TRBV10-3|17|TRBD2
CAISEPRLAEAKNIQYF
TGTGCCATCAGTGAGCCTAGACTAGCGGAAGCCAAAAACATTCAGTACTTC
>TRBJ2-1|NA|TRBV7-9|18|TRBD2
CASSLVLRGGRIYNEQFF
TGTGCCAGCAGCTTAGTACTTCGGGGGGGGAGAATCTACAATGAGCAGTTCTTC
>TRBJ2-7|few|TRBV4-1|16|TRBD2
CASSQVGLAGFGEQYF
TGCGCCAGCAGCCAAGTCGGGTTAGCGGGCTTCGGGGAACAGTACTTC
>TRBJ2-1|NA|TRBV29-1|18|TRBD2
CSVVFGLAADSRYNEQFF
TGCAGCGTTGTATTTGGACTAGCGGCCGACTCCCGATACAATGAGCAGTTCTTC
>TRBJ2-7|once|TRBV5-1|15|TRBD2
CASSLRLAGAREQYF
TGCGCCAGCAGCCTCCGACTAGCGGGAGCGCGCGAGCAGTACTTC
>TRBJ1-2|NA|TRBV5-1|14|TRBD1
CASSWTQGAYGYTF
TGCGCCAGCAGCTGGACACAGGGGGCCTATGGCTACACCTTC
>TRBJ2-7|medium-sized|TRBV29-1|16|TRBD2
CSVEGLAGTGAYEQYF
TGCAGCGTTGAGGGACTAGCGGGAACAGGGGCCTACGAGCAGTACTTC
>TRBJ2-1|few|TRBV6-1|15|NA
CASSAPPRGHNEQFF
TGTGCCAGCAGTGCCCCTCCTAGGGGCCACAATGAGCAGTTCTTC
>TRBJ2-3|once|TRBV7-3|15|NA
CASTRGTLPTDTQYF
TGTGCCAGCACCCGCGGGACTCTACCCACAGATACGCAGTATTTT
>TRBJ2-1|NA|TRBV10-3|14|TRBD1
CAISDGQGLCEQFF
TGTGCCATCTCTGACGGACAGGGATTATGTGAGCAGTTCTTC
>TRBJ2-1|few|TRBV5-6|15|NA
CASSLAQGTYNEQFF
TGTGCCAGCAGCTTGGCTCAGGGTACATACAATGAGCAGTTCTTC
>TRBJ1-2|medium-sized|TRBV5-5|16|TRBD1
CASSSPRTGDIYGYTF
TGTGCCAGCAGCTCACCACGGACAGGGGATATCTATGGCTACACCTTC
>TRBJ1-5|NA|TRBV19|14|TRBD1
CASSFLQGAQPQHF
TGTGCCAGTAGCTTTCTTCAGGGGGCGCAGCCCCAGCATTTT
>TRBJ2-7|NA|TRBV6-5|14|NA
CASSEFGGNYEQYF
TGTGCCAGCAGTGAATTCGGGGGAAACTACGAGCAGTACTTC
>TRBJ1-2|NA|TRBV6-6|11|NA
CASSKTAGYTF
TGTGCCAGCAGTAAAACTGCGGGCTACACCTTC
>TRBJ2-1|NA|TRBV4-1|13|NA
CASSQGALSEQFF
TGCGCCAGCAGCCAGGGGGCGTTAAGTGAGCAGTTCTTC
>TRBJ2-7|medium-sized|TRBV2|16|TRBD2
CASSEPLTGGIYEQYF
TGTGCCAGCAGTGAACCTCTGACGGGAGGAATCTACGAGCAGTACTTC
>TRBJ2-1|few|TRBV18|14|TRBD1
CASSRRRDRDPQFF
TGTGCCAGCTCGCGCCGTAGGGACAGAGACCCCCAGTTCTTC
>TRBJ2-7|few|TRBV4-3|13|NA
CASSQVSSYEQYF
TGCGCCAGCAGCCAAGTTAGCTCTTACGAGCAGTACTTC
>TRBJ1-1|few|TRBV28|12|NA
CASSFLFTEAFF
TGTGCCAGCAGTTTTTTATTCACTGAAGCTTTCTTT
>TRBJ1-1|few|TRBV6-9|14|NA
CASSEWGGVTEAFF
TGTGCCAGCAGTGAGTGGGGGGGAGTCACTGAAGCTTTCTTT
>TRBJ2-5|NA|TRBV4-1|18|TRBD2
CASSHRLAGVPAQETQYF
TGCGCCAGCAGCCATAGACTAGCGGGGGTCCCTGCCCAAGAGACCCAGTACTTC
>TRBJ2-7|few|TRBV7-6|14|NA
CASSLGVGPYEQYF
TGTGCCAGCAGCTTAGGCGTGGGGCCTTACGAGCAGTACTTC
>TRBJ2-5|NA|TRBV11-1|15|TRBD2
CASSPRTSFQETQYF
TGTGCCAGCAGCCCCCGGACTAGCTTCCAAGAGACCCAGTACTTC
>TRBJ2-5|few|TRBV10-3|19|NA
CAISESGSGLPRGKETQYF
TGTGCCATCAGTGAGTCGGGCTCTGGACTTCCGCGCGGGAAAGAGACCCAGTACTTC
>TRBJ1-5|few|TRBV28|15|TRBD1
CASRRTGGRNQPQHF
TGTGCCAGCAGGAGGACAGGTGGAAGAAATCAGCCCCAGCATTTT
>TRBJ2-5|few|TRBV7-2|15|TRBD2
CASSLLAGGEETQYF
TGTGCCAGCAGCTTACTAGCGGGGGGGGAGGAGACCCAGTACTTC
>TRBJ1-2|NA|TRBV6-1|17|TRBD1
CASSEIGLQGINYGYTF
TGTGCCAGCAGTGAAATTGGTCTACAGGGGATAAACTATGGCTACACCTTC
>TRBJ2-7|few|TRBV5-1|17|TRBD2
CASSLDRRTSGPYEQYF
TGCGCCAGCAGCTTGGACCGCCGGACTAGCGGCCCCTACGAGCAGTACTTC
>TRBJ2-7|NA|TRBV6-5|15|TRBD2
CASRDLTSDSYEQYF
TGTGCCAGCAGGGATCTAACTAGCGATTCTTACGAGCAGTACTTC
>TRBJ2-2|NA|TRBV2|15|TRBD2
CASSERREGAGELFF
TGTGCCAGCAGTGAGAGGCGGGAGGGTGCCGGGGAGCTGTTTTTT
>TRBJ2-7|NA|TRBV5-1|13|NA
CASSQAGSYEQYF
TGCGCCAGCTCCCAGGCTGGCTCCTACGAGCAGTACTTC
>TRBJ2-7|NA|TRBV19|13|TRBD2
CASSAGGIYEQYF
TGTGCCAGTAGTGCGGGGGGGATCTACGAGCAGTACTTC
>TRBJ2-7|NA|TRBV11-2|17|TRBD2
CASSRGVTVLSLYEQYF
TGTGCCAGCAGCCGGGGGGTGACGGTACTTTCTTTATACGAGCAGTACTTC
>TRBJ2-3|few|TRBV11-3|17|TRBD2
CASSLALAGGYTDTQYF
TGTGCCAGCAGCTTAGCTCTAGCGGGGGGCTACACAGATACGCAGTATTTT
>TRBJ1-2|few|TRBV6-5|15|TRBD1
CASSSGQGGYYGYTF
TGTGCCAGCAGCTCCGGACAGGGAGGATACTATGGCTACACCTTC
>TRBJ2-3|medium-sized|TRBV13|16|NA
CASSFSVGGSTDTQYF
TGTGCCAGCAGCTTTAGTGTTGGCGGTAGCACAGATACGCAGTATTTT